Listed below are T cell receptor beta chains from one sample, sequenced in a study of shared clonotypes between healthy human individuals. The table came from immunoSEQ multiplex PCR; TCRdb's copy has only in-frame clones and leaves some out. In the table there are about 2 million clones, about 95% of which are singletons. Sequenced material: naive CD8+ T cells sorted from blood. The receptor source for this set is a man aged 18 to 35 in good health. CDR3s include the opening cysteine and the closing phenylalanine or tryptophan. Fields, in order: V gene, J gene, D gene, clone size, CDR3 protein, CDR3 DNA. The D gene is left open where the match is weak. The size of a clone is reported for some rows only, either as once, few or many, or as a class for expanded clones.

v_gene: TRBV5-6; j_gene: TRBJ2-5; d_gene: TRBD1; abundance: -; CDR3aa: CASSFWGQGKETQYF; CDR3nt: TGTGCCAGCAGCTTTTGGGGACAGGGGAAAGAGACCCAGTACTTC
v_gene: TRBV28; j_gene: TRBJ2-2; d_gene: TRBD1; abundance: -; CDR3aa: CASSPDRDGELFF; CDR3nt: TGTGCCAGCAGTCCCGACAGGGACGGGGAGCTGTTTTTT
v_gene: TRBV11-2; j_gene: TRBJ2-7; d_gene: TRBD1; abundance: -; CDR3aa: CASSFGQGSYEQYF; CDR3nt: TGTGCCAGCAGCTTTGGACAGGGGTCCTACGAGCAGTACTTC
v_gene: TRBV27; j_gene: TRBJ2-2; d_gene: TRBD1; abundance: -; CDR3aa: CASSPLTGGTGELFF; CDR3nt: TGTGCCAGCAGTCCCCTCACAGGGGGGACCGGGGAGCTGTTTTTT
v_gene: TRBV4-1; j_gene: TRBJ2-7; d_gene: -; abundance: once; CDR3aa: CASSQDRGTSYEQYF; CDR3nt: TGCGCCAGCAGCCAAGATCGCGGGACCTCCTACGAGCAGTACTTC
v_gene: TRBV4-1; j_gene: TRBJ2-3; d_gene: TRBD2; abundance: -; CDR3aa: CASSQDVSGGYYTQYF; CDR3nt: TGCGCCAGCAGCCAAGATGTTAGCGGGGGGTACTATACGCAGTATTTT
v_gene: TRBV18; j_gene: TRBJ2-2; d_gene: TRBD2; abundance: -; CDR3aa: CASSRGVAGSTGELFF; CDR3nt: TGTGCCAGCTCACGGGGAGTAGCGGGAAGCACCGGGGAGCTGTTTTTT
v_gene: TRBV27; j_gene: TRBJ2-1; d_gene: -; abundance: -; CDR3aa: CASSLSAYNEQFF; CDR3nt: TGTGCCAGCAGTTTATCAGCCTACAATGAGCAGTTCTTC
v_gene: TRBV4-3; j_gene: TRBJ2-7; d_gene: -; abundance: -; CDR3aa: CASSPRWQDNYEQYF; CDR3nt: TGCGCCAGCAGCCCAAGATGGCAGGATAACTACGAGCAGTACTTC
v_gene: TRBV5-8; j_gene: TRBJ1-2; d_gene: TRBD1; abundance: -; CDR3aa: CASSPGQIYYGYTF; CDR3nt: TGTGCCAGCAGCCCGGGACAGATTTACTATGGCTACACCTTC
v_gene: TRBV5-6; j_gene: TRBJ2-7; d_gene: -; abundance: -; CDR3aa: CASSLAASYEQYF; CDR3nt: TGTGCCAGCAGCTTGGCAGCTTCCTACGAGCAGTACTTC
v_gene: TRBV5-1; j_gene: TRBJ1-2; d_gene: TRBD1; abundance: -; CDR3aa: CASSYQTDRDYGYTF; CDR3nt: TGCGCCAGCAGCTACCAAACCGACAGGGACTATGGCTACACCTTC
v_gene: TRBV6-5; j_gene: TRBJ1-1; d_gene: -; abundance: once; CDR3aa: CASSYTRADTEAFF; CDR3nt: TGTGCCAGCAGTTACACCAGGGCGGACACTGAAGCTTTCTTT
v_gene: TRBV30; j_gene: TRBJ2-2; d_gene: TRBD1; abundance: -; CDR3aa: CAWSLGQGRAGELFF; CDR3nt: TGTGCCTGGAGTCTAGGACAGGGGAGGGCCGGGGAGCTGTTTTTT
v_gene: TRBV5-1; j_gene: TRBJ2-3; d_gene: TRBD1; abundance: once; CDR3aa: CASSWTGGYTDTQYF; CDR3nt: TGCGCCAGCAGCTGGACAGGGGGTTACACAGATACGCAGTATTTT
v_gene: TRBV9; j_gene: TRBJ1-1; d_gene: -; abundance: few; CDR3aa: CASSGPDGVFEAFF; CDR3nt: TGTGCCAGCAGCGGCCCGGACGGCGTGTTTGAAGCTTTCTTT
v_gene: TRBV7-9; j_gene: TRBJ2-7; d_gene: -; abundance: -; CDR3aa: CASSLVHGQGYEQYF; CDR3nt: TGTGCCAGCAGCTTAGTACACGGGCAAGGCTACGAGCAGTACTTC
v_gene: TRBV6-1; j_gene: TRBJ2-7; d_gene: TRBD1; abundance: -; CDR3aa: CASSELNQGARTYEQYF; CDR3nt: TGTGCCAGCAGTGAGCTCAACCAGGGGGCTAGAACCTACGAGCAGTACTTC
v_gene: TRBV7-6; j_gene: TRBJ2-7; d_gene: -; abundance: once; CDR3aa: CASSLHGISYEQYF; CDR3nt: TGTGCCAGCAGCTTACACGGGATATCCTACGAGCAGTACTTC
v_gene: TRBV6-6; j_gene: TRBJ1-1; d_gene: -; abundance: -; CDR3aa: CASSGMNTEAFF; CDR3nt: TGTGCCAGCAGCGGCATGAACACTGAAGCTTTCTTT
v_gene: TRBV9; j_gene: TRBJ2-2; d_gene: -; abundance: -; CDR3aa: CASSVGGENTGELFF; CDR3nt: TGTGCCAGCAGCGTCGGCGGGGAGAACACCGGGGAGCTGTTTTTT
v_gene: TRBV11-2; j_gene: TRBJ2-1; d_gene: -; abundance: -; CDR3aa: CASRDYNEQFF; CDR3nt: TGTGCCAGCAGGGACTACAATGAGCAGTTCTTC
v_gene: TRBV7-9; j_gene: TRBJ2-3; d_gene: -; abundance: few; CDR3aa: CASSLGGASTDTQYF; CDR3nt: TGTGCCAGCAGCTTAGGCGGGGCCAGCACAGATACGCAGTATTTT
v_gene: TRBV7-9; j_gene: TRBJ2-7; d_gene: -; abundance: -; CDR3aa: CASSYSSYEQYF; CDR3nt: TGTGCCAGCAGCTACAGCTCCTACGAGCAGTACTTC
v_gene: TRBV29-1; j_gene: TRBJ2-1; d_gene: -; abundance: once; CDR3aa: CSVAPSGWGSYNEQFF; CDR3nt: TGCAGCGTTGCCCCGTCAGGGTGGGGCTCCTACAATGAGCAGTTCTTC
v_gene: TRBV7-9; j_gene: TRBJ1-2; d_gene: TRBD1; abundance: few; CDR3aa: CASSLGTGGMDYGYTF; CDR3nt: TGTGCCAGCAGCTTAGGGACAGGGGGCATGGACTATGGCTACACCTTC
v_gene: TRBV5-6; j_gene: TRBJ1-3; d_gene: -; abundance: -; CDR3aa: CASSWQGAGNTIYF; CDR3nt: TGTGCCAGCAGCTGGCAAGGGGCTGGAAACACCATATATTTT
v_gene: TRBV10-3; j_gene: TRBJ2-2; d_gene: -; abundance: -; CDR3aa: CAISEEQGVGNTGELFF; CDR3nt: TGTGCCATCAGTGAAGAACAGGGAGTGGGGAACACCGGGGAGCTGTTTTTT
v_gene: TRBV4-1; j_gene: TRBJ2-7; d_gene: -; abundance: -; CDR3aa: CASSQTSGVEEQYF; CDR3nt: TGCGCCAGCAGCCAGACATCGGGCGTGGAAGAGCAGTACTTC
v_gene: TRBV5-6; j_gene: TRBJ1-2; d_gene: TRBD1; abundance: -; CDR3aa: CASSLNWDRGLYYGYTF; CDR3nt: TGTGCCAGCAGCTTGAATTGGGACAGGGGGCTGTACTATGGCTACACCTTC
v_gene: TRBV6-6; j_gene: TRBJ2-7; d_gene: -; abundance: -; CDR3aa: CASTPRLQSYEQYF; CDR3nt: TGTGCCAGCACTCCCCGCCTACAATCCTACGAGCAGTACTTC
v_gene: TRBV4-3; j_gene: TRBJ2-7; d_gene: -; abundance: -; CDR3aa: CASSQDRSGAPYEQYF; CDR3nt: TGCGCCAGCAGCCAAGATCGGTCAGGGGCGCCCTACGAGCAGTACTTC
v_gene: TRBV28; j_gene: TRBJ2-1; d_gene: TRBD2; abundance: -; CDR3aa: CASSPYSGLAFDEQFF; CDR3nt: TGTGCCAGCAGTCCGTATTCCGGACTAGCGTTCGATGAGCAGTTCTTC
v_gene: TRBV5-6; j_gene: TRBJ1-2; d_gene: TRBD1; abundance: -; CDR3aa: CASSLTGGIYGYTF; CDR3nt: TGTGCCAGCAGCTTGACAGGGGGCATCTATGGCTACACTTTC
v_gene: TRBV30; j_gene: TRBJ2-7; d_gene: -; abundance: -; CDR3aa: CAWTPDSSSSYEQYF; CDR3nt: TGTGCCTGGACCCCGGACAGTTCGAGCTCCTACGAGCAGTACTTC
v_gene: TRBV11-1; j_gene: TRBJ2-5; d_gene: -; abundance: -; CDR3aa: CASSETFGRQETQYF; CDR3nt: TGTGCCAGCAGCGAGACCTTCGGGAGACAAGAGACCCAGTACTTC
v_gene: TRBV11-2; j_gene: TRBJ1-6; d_gene: -; abundance: -; CDR3aa: CASSLTVSSYNSPLHF; CDR3nt: TGTGCCAGCAGCCTCACAGTCAGCTCCTATAATTCACCCCTCCACTTT
v_gene: TRBV5-1; j_gene: TRBJ2-7; d_gene: -; abundance: -; CDR3aa: CASSLPFRRAQLSSYEQYF; CDR3nt: TGCGCCAGCAGCTTGCCCTTCCGCCGTGCACAGCTGAGCTCCTACGAGCAGTACTTC
v_gene: TRBV4-1; j_gene: TRBJ2-5; d_gene: -; abundance: -; CDR3aa: CASSQDGGGAETQYF; CDR3nt: TGCGCCAGCAGCCAAGATGGAGGGGGGGCGGAGACCCAGTACTTC
v_gene: TRBV5-1; j_gene: TRBJ1-5; d_gene: TRBD1; abundance: few; CDR3aa: CASSAGTGGIQPQHF; CDR3nt: TGCGCCAGCAGCGCCGGGACAGGGGGCATTCAGCCCCAGCATTTT
v_gene: TRBV27; j_gene: TRBJ2-3; d_gene: -; abundance: -; CDR3aa: CASSLIAGTPDTQYF; CDR3nt: TGTGCCAGCAGTTTAATCGCGGGAACTCCAGATACGCAGTATTTT
v_gene: TRBV11-2; j_gene: TRBJ2-7; d_gene: TRBD2; abundance: -; CDR3aa: CASSLDLAGASYEQYF; CDR3nt: TGTGCCAGCAGCTTAGACCTAGCGGGGGCCTCCTACGAGCAGTACTTC
v_gene: TRBV5-5; j_gene: TRBJ1-6; d_gene: TRBD1; abundance: -; CDR3aa: CASSQRDRGSSYNSPLHF; CDR3nt: TGTGCCAGCAGCCAACGGGACAGGGGGAGCTCCTATAATTCACCCCTCCACTTT
v_gene: TRBV6-5; j_gene: TRBJ1-5; d_gene: TRBD1; abundance: -; CDR3aa: CASSYSRDRPQHF; CDR3nt: TGTGCCAGCAGTTACTCCAGGGACAGGCCCCAGCATTTT
v_gene: TRBV4-1; j_gene: TRBJ1-5; d_gene: -; abundance: -; CDR3aa: CASSQALNQPQHF; CDR3nt: TGCGCCAGCAGCCAAGCTCTTAATCAGCCCCAGCATTTT
v_gene: TRBV30; j_gene: TRBJ2-7; d_gene: -; abundance: -; CDR3aa: CAWSQLNYEQYF; CDR3nt: TGTGCCTGGAGTCAGCTTAACTACGAGCAGTACTTC